Below are 28 T cell receptor beta chains sequenced from a single sample in a study of long-term antiretroviral therapy in people with HIV. Survey-level immunoSEQ v3.0 assays were run. The protocol was immunoSEQ multiplex PCR, while the TCRdb copy is restricted to in-frame clones and leaves out a portion. The sample contains over 15,000 clones, 76% of which appear only once. The sample was unsorted PBMCs, taken 2.5 years before starting antiretroviral therapy. These receptors were obtained from a woman aged 45-65 years with HIV.

This chain uses TRBV19 with TRBJ2-5; 10 nucleotides match TRBD2. From germline, CDR1 is LNHDA and CDR2 SQIVND (reference sequence). V lost 6 bases, J lost 5 bases, and 21 bases stayed unmatched. This CDR3 contains 19 residues. The CDR3 loop reads CASSLSSYGSGGARETQYF. In DNA, the CDR3 is TGTGCCAGTAGCCTTTCTTCCTACGGCAGCGGGGGGGCCAGGGAGACCCAGTACTTC.

Within the sample, this clone is medium-sized. The gene calls are TRBV12-5 and TRBJ1-6; D is possibly TRBD1 (5 bases). This CDR3 has 13 residues. Trimming stripped 5 bases from V and 10 bases from J, with 12 bases between. Germline-derived CDR1 and CDR2 are LGHNT and FRNRAP. This CDR3 reads CASGPGGKSPLHF. The DNA of the CDR3 is TGTGCTAGTGGTCCGGGGGGGAAGTCACCCCTCCACTTT.

This clone was recorded once. The V call is TRBV5-5, the J call TRBJ2-2; 9 bases align to TRBD1. Germline values: CDR1 SGHKS, CDR2 YYEKEE (reference sequence). This CDR3 is 16 amino acids long. The V gene end was trimmed by 0 bases and the J gene end by 7 bases; junction bases not matched to a gene: 7. CDR3 sequence reads: CASSLEGTGLNGELFF. In DNA form, the CDR3 reads TGTGCCAGCAGCTTGGAAGGGACAGGGTTGAACGGGGAGCTGTTTTTT.

This clone was seen more than once but under ten times. The chain joins TRBV30 to TRBJ1-2, with no clear D. Trimming removed 0 bases from V and 7 bases from J, with 9 bases in between. The germline gives CDR1 GTSNPN, CDR2 SVGIG (reference sequence). The CDR3 totals 12 residues. The CDR3 reads CAWSVQMGGYTF. CDR3 sequence (DNA): TGTGCCTGGAGTGTACAAATGGGTGGCTACACCTTC.

The chain combines TRBV10-3 with TRBJ1-4, with 10 bases fitting TRBD1. V lost 5 bases, J lost 4 bases, and 4 bases stayed unmatched. In germline, CDR1 is ENHRY, CDR2 SYGVKD. The CDR3 contains 15 residues. CDR3 in DNA: TGTGCCATCAGTCTAGGGACAGGGGATAATGAAAAACTGTTTTTT. Translation gives CAISLGTGDNEKLFF.

Within the sample, this clone is medium-sized. The chain carries TRBV28 and TRBJ2-5; 9 bases are a match to TRBD2. The CDR3 is 15 amino acids. CDR1 and CDR2 from the germline V gene are MDHEN and SYDVKM. V was pared by 8 bases and J by 4 bases, with 11 bases of the junction left unmatched. The CDR3 DNA reads as TGTGCCAGCCTTCTAGCGGGGCATATGGGAGAGACCCAGTACTTC. This encodes CASLLAGHMGETQYF.

This CDR3 reads CASRFGTDTDTQYF. As DNA, the CDR3 is TGTGCCAGCAGGTTTGGGACGGACACAGATACGCAGTATTTT. The J gene is TRBJ2-3, the V gene TRBV5-6; D assignment may be TRBD1 or TRBD2 (5 bases each). Germline loops: CDR1 SGHDT, CDR2 YYEEEE. The CDR3 is 14 amino acids. The ends were cut back, 5 bases at V and 2 bases at J, with 12 bases in the middle.

This chain links TRBV19 with TRBJ1-2; unclear D gene. The CDR3 consists of 11 residues. Trimming left V 5 bases short and J 5 bases short, with 6 bases between. Germline values: CDR1 LNHDA, CDR2 SQIVND (reference sequence). Here the CDR3 DNA reads TGTGCCAGTAGTTCCTTTTATGGCTACACCTTC. Translated: CASSSFYGYTF.

The chain couples TRBV11-2 to TRBJ2-3; weak D call: TRBD2 (5 bases). Germline lookup yields CDR1 SGHAT and CDR2 FQNNGV. The CDR3 has 16 amino acids. Trimming cost V 1 base and J 1 base, with 12 bases left between them. CDR3 nucleotide sequence: TGTGCCAGCAGCTTAGGTGAACTAGTCGGCACAGATACGCAGTATTTT. It translates to CASSLGELVGTDTQYF.

A single count supports this clone. The chain employs TRBV19 and TRBJ1-5, with a weak D call TRBD1 (6 bases). V was trimmed by 7 bases and J by 7 bases, leaving 17 bases between them. The germline V gene encodes CDR1 LNHDA and CDR2 SQIVND (reference sequence). The length of the CDR3 is 14 residues. The CDR3 spells CASTEWEGGQPQHF. CDR3 bases: TGTGCCAGTACCGAATGGGAGGGGGGGCAGCCCCAGCATTTT.

In its sample, this clone was seen once. This sequence joins TRBV7-8 and TRBJ1-3; D ambiguous. This CDR3 contains 11 residues. CDR1 is SGHVS, CDR2 FQNEAQ, per germline. V dropped 5 bases and J dropped 6 bases, with 5 bases sitting between them. Here the CDR3 reads CASSQKNTIYF. In nucleotides, the CDR3 is TGTGCCAGCAGCCAAAAAAACACCATATATTTT. The full variable domain, completed using reference TRBV7-8 and TRBJ1-3, is GAGVSQSPRYKVAKRGQDVALRCDPISGHVSLFWYQQALGQGPEFLTYFQNEAQLDKSGLPSDRFFAERPEGSVSTLKIQRTQQEDSAVYLCASSQKNTIYFGEGSWLTVV.

The chain uses TRBV10-3 and TRBJ2-1, with 11 bases that match TRBD2. The trim removed 4 bases at V and 1 base at J, leaving 3 bases unmatched. The CDR3 runs to 16 residues. Germline V CDR1 and CDR2: ENHRY, SYGVKD. The CDR3 bases are TGTGCCATCAGTGGTCCTAGCGGGGGGTCCTACAATGAGCAGTTCTTC. This encodes CAISGPSGGSYNEQFF.

V is TRBV4-2 and J is TRBJ2-3, with TRBD2 identical over 12 bases. CDR3 length: 14 residues. Trimming cost V 8 bases and J 4 bases; bases outside gene matches: 4. The V gene's germline CDR1 is LGHNA and CDR2 YNFKEQ. CDR3 residues: CASGLAGSADTQYF. CDR3 coding DNA: TGTGCCAGCGGACTAGCGGGGTCCGCAGATACGCAGTATTTT.

The CDR3 is CASTNDRDPYNEQFF. The CDR3 DNA sequence: TGCGCCAGCACCAATGACAGGGATCCCTACAATGAGCAGTTCTTC. The chain uses TRBV5-1 and TRBJ2-1; 7 nucleotides match TRBD1. The junction had 8 bases not matched to a gene; V was cut back by 6 bases and J by 2 bases. The CDR3 loop spans 15 amino acids. Germline V gene data show CDR1 as SGHRS and CDR2 as YFSETQ.

This rearrangement joins TRBV11-2 to TRBJ2-3; TRBD2 aligns across 12 bases. V was pared by 6 bases and J by 6 bases, with 7 bases of the junction left unmatched. Germline CDR1 and CDR2: SGHAT and FQNNGV. The CDR3 totals 15 residues. The CDR3 bases are TGTGCCAGCAGTCGGCGACTAGCGGGGGAGGATACGCAGTATTTT. Protein sequence: CASSRRLAGEDTQYF.

The J gene is TRBJ1-1, the V gene TRBV30, with 8 bases matching TRBD1. Germline CDR1 is GTSNPN and CDR2 is SVGIG (reference sequence). This CDR3 has 12 amino acids. Trimming at V came to 2 bases and at J to 13 bases, leaving 9 bases not matched to a gene. CDR3: CAWSTRQGPGFF. The CDR3 DNA sequence: TGTGCCTGGAGTACGCGACAGGGGCCTGGTTTCTTT.

The chain carries TRBV10-3 and TRBJ1-2, with D uncertain. Germline-derived CDR1 and CDR2 are ENHRY and SYGVKD. V lost 2 bases, J lost 0 bases, and 7 bases lay in between. This CDR3 spans 14 amino acids. In nucleotides, the CDR3 is TGTGCCATCAGTGAGGCGGGTTCTAACTATGGCTACACCTTC. This translates into CAISEAGSNYGYTF.

The rearrangement uses TRBV7-2 and TRBJ1-4; D unclear. CDR1 and CDR2 from the germline V gene are SGHTA and FQGNSA. The CDR3 runs to 15 residues. The V and J ends lost 1 base and 8 bases respectively, with 14 bases between them. CDR3 in amino acids: CASSLGWRGGEKLFF. The CDR3 bases are TGTGCCAGCAGCTTAGGCTGGCGCGGCGGGGAAAAACTGTTTTTT. Looking up the rest from reference TRBV7-2 and TRBJ1-4 gives the full variable domain: GAGVSQSPSNKVTEKGKDVELRCDPISGHTALYWYRQSLGQGLEFLIYFQGNSAPDKSGLPSDRFSAERTGGSVSTLTIQRTQQEDSAVYLCASSLGWRGGEKLFFGSGTQLSVL.

This clone is large. The chain is built from TRBV12-5 and TRBJ2-5, with a tentative D call TRBD1 (6 bases). The CDR3 has 14 amino acids. V dropped 2 bases and J dropped 7 bases, with 14 bases sitting between them. Germline CDR1 and CDR2: LGHNT and FRNRAP. CDR3 in DNA: TGTGCTAGTGGTTTGTCAGGGGAGCTGGGGACCCAGTACTTC. It is translated as CASGLSGELGTQYF.

The rearrangement links TRBV4-1 to TRBJ1-5; 7 bases are a match to TRBD1. Germline loops: CDR1 MGHRA, CDR2 YSYEKL. This CDR3 has 16 amino acids. J lost 5 bases, V lost 2 bases, and 9 bases had no gene match. This CDR3 is CASSQTDRAGDQPQHF. The CDR3, as DNA: TGCGCCAGCAGCCAAACTGACAGGGCTGGAGATCAGCCCCAGCATTTT.

The rearrangement links TRBV30 to TRBJ1-3; D not resolved. Trimming took off 3 bases at V and 4 bases at J, with 13 bases between the two ends. Germline V CDR1 and CDR2: GTSNPN, SVGIG (reference sequence). CDR3 length: 14 residues. The CDR3 coding sequence is TGTGCCTGGAGCTGGAAGACGAGAGGAAACACCATATATTTT. This translates into CAWSWKTRGNTIYF.

The gene calls are TRBV29-1 and TRBJ2-7, with 8 nucleotides matching TRBD1. The V gene end was trimmed by 4 bases and the J gene end by 5 bases; junction bases not matched to a gene: 4. Germline V gene lookup returns CDR1 SQVTM and CDR2 ANQGSEA. The CDR3 contains 12 residues. CDR3 sequence: CSVGTGRHEQYV. As DNA, the CDR3 is TGCAGCGTTGGGACAGGGAGACACGAGCAGTACGTC.

In its sample, this clone was seen once. The CDR3 spells CSVASGTSLDTQYF. The DNA of the CDR3 is TGCAGCGTCGCCTCCGGGACGTCGTTGGATACGCAGTATTTT. V usage is TRBV29-1 and J usage is TRBJ2-3; D is possibly TRBD1 or TRBD2 (5 bases each). The length of the CDR3 is 14 residues. Trimming took 6 bases from V and 6 from J, leaving 19 bases between them. Germline assignment: CDR1 SQVTM and CDR2 ANQGSEA.

In this sample, this clone turned up a few times. The rearrangement links TRBV30 to TRBJ1-6; D remains unclear. CDR1 and CDR2 from the germline V gene are GTSNPN and SVGIG (reference sequence). CDR3 length equals 14 residues. V lost 5 bases to trimming and J lost 9 bases, with 17 bases between them. This CDR3 is CAWSRGGLGSPLHF. CDR3 DNA: TGTGCCTGGTCCCGGGGAGGTTTAGGTTCACCCCTCCACTTT.

This sequence joins TRBV5-1 and TRBJ2-7; 12 bases are shared with TRBD2. Germline V CDR1 and CDR2: SGHRS, YFSETQ. This CDR3 has 15 amino acids. V lost 4 bases to trimming and J lost 3 bases; unmatched junction nucleotides: 5. The CDR3 region has the DNA TGCGCCAGCAGCCCCACGACTAGCGGGGGCTACGAGCAGTACTTC. Amino acid sequence: CASSPTTSGGYEQYF.

V usage is TRBV7-6 and J usage is TRBJ2-7, with D unresolved. The germline V gene encodes CDR1 SGHVS and CDR2 FNYEAQ. This CDR3 contains 14 residues. The V gene lost 5 bases and the J gene lost 0 bases, with 11 bases spanning the gap. CDR3 sequence (DNA): TGTGCCAGCAGCCCTCTATCTAGCTCCTACGAGCAGTACTTC. Protein sequence: CASSPLSSSYEQYF.

The V gene is TRBV14, the J gene TRBJ2-3, with D unresolved. Germline V gene lookup returns CDR1 SGHDN and CDR2 FVKESK. The germline V and J ends were trimmed by 1 base and 10 bases, with 12 bases remaining between them. The CDR3 totals 13 residues. CDR3 sequence: CASSQGLIESQYF. CDR3 DNA sequence: TGTGCCAGCAGCCAAGGGTTGATAGAGTCGCAGTATTTT.

The chain has TRBV19 and TRBJ1-4; TRBD1 matches at 7 bases. The CDR3 covers 12 residues. V shed 9 bases, J shed 8 bases, and the junction held 6 bases outside the gene matches. Germline CDR1 reads LNHDA; CDR2 reads SQIVND (reference sequence). CDR3 amino acids: CASSGQLEKLFF. CDR3 sequence (DNA): TGTGCCAGCTCGGGACAGTTAGAAAAACTGTTTTTT.